Listed below are T cell receptor beta chains from one sample, sequenced in a study of shared clonotypes between healthy human individuals. Data came from immunoSEQ multiplex PCR; TCRdb stores just in-frame clones and leaves some out. The top ten hold more than 0.9% of the sample, which has some 1,900,000 clones, less than 95% seen once. The source material was naive CD8+ T cells sorted from blood. Receptors originate from a man between 18 and 35 years old in good health. CDR3s include the opening cysteine and the closing phenylalanine or tryptophan. The order of the fields is V gene, clone size, J gene, D gene, CDR3 DNA, CDR3 protein. D genes are given only for firm matches. Clone sizes are given selectively: once, few, many, or a class where the clone is expanded.

V: TRBV7-9; size: .; J: TRBJ1-5; D: .; DNA: TGTGCCAGCAGCCCCCTCGATAACATCCGCAGGGGGCCCCAGCATTTT; CDR3: CASSPLDNIRRGPQHF
V: TRBV4-3; size: .; J: TRBJ2-4; D: .; DNA: TGCGCCAGCAGCCAAGATGGTGGTTACACCCACTTAGCCAAAAACATTCAGTACTTC; CDR3: CASSQDGGYTHLAKNIQYF
V: TRBV28; size: .; J: TRBJ1-5; D: .; DNA: TGTGCCAGCAGTTTAGTGTACAGCCAGCCCCAGCATTTT; CDR3: CASSLVYSQPQHF
V: TRBV7-9; size: .; J: TRBJ1-1; D: .; DNA: TGTGCCAGCACCAGTCAGGATTACACTGAAGCTTTCTTT; CDR3: CASTSQDYTEAFF
V: TRBV29-1; size: once; J: TRBJ2-7; D: TRBD1; DNA: TGCAGCGTTGGAGGGCAGCCGGGACAGACCTACGAGCAGTACTTC; CDR3: CSVGGQPGQTYEQYF
V: TRBV6-5; size: .; J: TRBJ2-5; D: .; DNA: TGTGCCAGCAGCGTACTTGAGGGGGGAGAGACCCAGTACTTC; CDR3: CASSVLEGGETQYF
V: TRBV19; size: .; J: TRBJ1-3; D: .; DNA: TGTGCCAGTGCCCTGATGGACAGCTCTGGAAACACCATATATTTT; CDR3: CASALMDSSGNTIYF
V: TRBV9; size: .; J: TRBJ2-7; D: .; DNA: TGTGCCAGCAGCGTAGACTGGACTTCCTACGAGCAGTACTTC; CDR3: CASSVDWTSYEQYF
V: TRBV2; size: .; J: TRBJ2-7; D: .; DNA: TGTGCCAGCAGTGATCCCGACGGATCCTACGAGCAGTACTTC; CDR3: CASSDPDGSYEQYF
V: TRBV27; size: .; J: TRBJ1-5; D: .; DNA: TGTGCCAGCAGTCCCCTCGAGCATCAGCCCCAGCATTTT; CDR3: CASSPLEHQPQHF
V: TRBV6-5; size: .; J: TRBJ2-5; D: TRBD2; DNA: TGTGCCAGCAGTTACAGTAGCGGGAGGGGCCTGGCCCAGTACTTC; CDR3: CASSYSSGRGLAQYF
V: TRBV30; size: .; J: TRBJ2-3; D: TRBD2; DNA: TGTGCCTGGACCATTAGCGGGGGTTTTGATACGCAGTATTTT; CDR3: CAWTISGGFDTQYF
V: TRBV11-3; size: .; J: TRBJ2-2; D: TRBD1; DNA: TGTGCCAGCAGCTCCTTCTCGGGACAGGGGGACACCGGGGAGCTGTTTTTT; CDR3: CASSSFSGQGDTGELFF
V: TRBV27; size: .; J: TRBJ2-7; D: .; DNA: TGTGCCAGCAAAATAACTCCGGGGTCCACCTACGAGCAGTACTTC; CDR3: CASKITPGSTYEQYF
V: TRBV18; size: .; J: TRBJ2-3; D: .; DNA: TGTGCCAGCTCACCACCACCTATGGGGGACACAGATACGCAGTATTTT; CDR3: CASSPPPMGDTDTQYF
V: TRBV4-3; size: .; J: TRBJ2-3; D: .; DNA: TGCGCCAGCAGCCAAGAGCGGTGGGGCACAGATACGCAGTATTTT; CDR3: CASSQERWGTDTQYF
V: TRBV9; size: .; J: TRBJ1-1; D: .; DNA: TGTGCCAGCAGCGTAGACTTGGCAGGCGAAGCTTTCTTT; CDR3: CASSVDLAGEAFF
V: TRBV29-1; size: .; J: TRBJ1-1; D: .; DNA: TGCAGCGTTTGGGGCCCTAACACTGAAGCTTTCTTT; CDR3: CSVWGPNTEAFF
V: TRBV30; size: .; J: TRBJ2-2; D: TRBD1; DNA: TGTGCCTCCGGGACAGAGAACACCGGGGAGCTGTTTTTT; CDR3: CASGTENTGELFF
V: TRBV27; size: .; J: TRBJ2-5; D: TRBD1; DNA: TGTGCCAGCAGTTCCACAGGGGGCGGGGAGGAGACCCAGTACTTC; CDR3: CASSSTGGGEETQYF
V: TRBV5-4; size: .; J: TRBJ1-2; D: TRBD1; DNA: TGTGCCAGCAGCATTTATAGGGACAGGGGTGTCTATGGCTACACCTTC; CDR3: CASSIYRDRGVYGYTF
V: TRBV7-2; size: .; J: TRBJ2-2; D: TRBD2; DNA: TGTGCCATCAGCGGGAGAAGTTCAGGGGAGCTGTTTTTT; CDR3: CAISGRSSGELFF
V: TRBV7-7; size: .; J: TRBJ2-5; D: .; DNA: TGTGCTAGCAGCTTACTAAACCAAGAGACCCAGTACTTC; CDR3: CASSLLNQETQYF
V: TRBV29-1; size: .; J: TRBJ2-5; D: .; DNA: TGCAGCGTTGAAGGAAGGTTGGAGGGAAGGGAGACCCAGTACTTC; CDR3: CSVEGRLEGRETQYF
V: TRBV7-9; size: .; J: TRBJ2-1; D: .; DNA: TGTGCCAGCAGCTTCGGGGGCTACAATGAGCAGTTCTTC; CDR3: CASSFGGYNEQFF
V: TRBV7-9; size: .; J: TRBJ2-1; D: .; DNA: TGTGCCAGCAGCTTAGCAGGTCGGGAGAATGAGCAGTTCTTC; CDR3: CASSLAGRENEQFF
V: TRBV11-2; size: .; J: TRBJ2-7; D: .; DNA: TGTGCCAGCAGCTTAGACCGAGACAGGAGGTACGACTACGAGCAGTACTTC; CDR3: CASSLDRDRRYDYEQYF
V: TRBV7-7; size: .; J: TRBJ2-5; D: .; DNA: TGTGCTAGCAGCTTAGAACGCAGCCAAGAGACCCAGTACTTC; CDR3: CASSLERSQETQYF
V: TRBV2; size: once; J: TRBJ2-3; D: .; DNA: TGTGCCAGCAGGATGGGTGCAGGTAAAGACACAGATACGCAGTATTTT; CDR3: CASRMGAGKDTDTQYF
V: TRBV7-9; size: .; J: TRBJ2-5; D: TRBD2; DNA: TGTGCCGCGGGACTACAAGAGACCCAGTACTTC; CDR3: CAAGLQETQYF
V: TRBV19; size: .; J: TRBJ1-5; D: TRBD1; DNA: TGTGCCAGTAGTAGACTCTCGGACAGGGCTAGCAATCAGCCCCAGCATTTT; CDR3: CASSRLSDRASNQPQHF
V: TRBV9; size: .; J: TRBJ1-1; D: .; DNA: TGTGCCAGCAGCGTAGTACTGGGGGCGACTGAAGCTTTCTTT; CDR3: CASSVVLGATEAFF
V: TRBV7-9; size: once; J: TRBJ2-5; D: TRBD1; DNA: TGTGCCAGCAGCTTTTTTCCCGGGGACAGGGAAGAGACCCAGTACTTC; CDR3: CASSFFPGDREETQYF
V: TRBV30; size: .; J: TRBJ2-1; D: TRBD2; DNA: TGTGCCTGGAGTATGAGCGGGGCCTACAATGAGCAGTTCTTC; CDR3: CAWSMSGAYNEQFF
V: TRBV18; size: .; J: TRBJ2-3; D: .; DNA: TGTGCCAGCTCACCGGATAGCAGCACAGATACGCAGTATTTT; CDR3: CASSPDSSTDTQYF
V: TRBV2; size: once; J: TRBJ2-5; D: TRBD2; DNA: TGTGCCAGCAGTGGGACCCTAGCGGGGTTACAAGAGACCCAGTACTTC; CDR3: CASSGTLAGLQETQYF
V: TRBV27; size: .; J: TRBJ2-1; D: .; DNA: TGTGCCAGCAGCCATCAGGGGAACAATGAGCAGTTCTTC; CDR3: CASSHQGNNEQFF
V: TRBV7-9; size: .; J: TRBJ2-4; D: TRBD1; DNA: TGTGCCAGCAGCTTAGGACAGGGGGCGGGCATTCAGTACTTC; CDR3: CASSLGQGAGIQYF
V: TRBV5-1; size: .; J: TRBJ1-1; D: .; DNA: TGCGCCAGCAGCTTGTACTTGGAGAACACTGAAGCTTTCTTT; CDR3: CASSLYLENTEAFF
V: TRBV7-9; size: .; J: TRBJ2-5; D: TRBD1; DNA: TGTGCCAGCAGCCCGACAGGGGGTGAAGAGACCCAGTACTTC; CDR3: CASSPTGGEETQYF
V: TRBV5-4; size: .; J: TRBJ1-6; D: .; DNA: TGTGCCAGCAGCGAACAGGGTTCCTATAATTCACCCCTCCACTTT; CDR3: CASSEQGSYNSPLHF
V: TRBV4-3; size: .; J: TRBJ2-7; D: .; DNA: TGCGCCAGCAGCCATGGTGGGGGATACTACGAGCAGTACTTC; CDR3: CASSHGGGYYEQYF
V: TRBV27; size: .; J: TRBJ2-1; D: .; DNA: TGTGCCAGCAAACAGGCGTACAATGAGCAGTTCTTC; CDR3: CASKQAYNEQFF
V: TRBV6-5; size: .; J: TRBJ2-7; D: TRBD1; DNA: TGTGCCAGCAGTTACTACAGGGGGGATAGGCAGTACTTC; CDR3: CASSYYRGDRQYF
V: TRBV7-2; size: .; J: TRBJ2-7; D: TRBD2; DNA: TGTGCCAGCAGCATACCTTGGGGTAGCGGGATTGGCGAGCAGTACTTC; CDR3: CASSIPWGSGIGEQYF
V: TRBV4-2; size: .; J: TRBJ1-5; D: TRBD1; DNA: TGTGCCAGCAGCCACCCCGACAGGGTTGATCAGCCCCAGCATTTT; CDR3: CASSHPDRVDQPQHF
V: TRBV4-2; size: .; J: TRBJ2-3; D: .; DNA: TGTGCCAGCAGCCAACCGTCCGGCCGAGGGGTGGATACGCAGTATTTT; CDR3: CASSQPSGRGVDTQYF
V: TRBV19; size: .; J: TRBJ2-1; D: .; DNA: TGTGCCAGTAGTCCCTGGGGGGCCACTTACAATGAGCAGTTCTTC; CDR3: CASSPWGATYNEQFF
V: TRBV4-3; size: .; J: TRBJ2-2; D: TRBD1; DNA: TGCGCCAGCAGCGGAGGGACAGGGGGCATGAACACCGGGGAGCTGTTTTTT; CDR3: CASSGGTGGMNTGELFF
V: TRBV5-1; size: .; J: TRBJ2-7; D: TRBD2; DNA: TGCGCCAGCAGCTTGGAGGCTAGCGGAGGAGAAGCCTACGAGCAGTACTTC; CDR3: CASSLEASGGEAYEQYF
V: TRBV6-5; size: .; J: TRBJ1-1; D: .; DNA: TGTGCCAGCAGCTCGGATACTGAAGCTTTCTTT; CDR3: CASSSDTEAFF
V: TRBV7-9; size: .; J: TRBJ1-1; D: .; DNA: TGTGCCAGCAGCTCCGACACCGTTGAAGCTTTCTTT; CDR3: CASSSDTVEAFF
V: TRBV28; size: .; J: TRBJ2-7; D: TRBD1; DNA: TGTGCCAGCTCCCGGGACAGCACCTCCTACGAGCAGTACTTC; CDR3: CASSRDSTSYEQYF